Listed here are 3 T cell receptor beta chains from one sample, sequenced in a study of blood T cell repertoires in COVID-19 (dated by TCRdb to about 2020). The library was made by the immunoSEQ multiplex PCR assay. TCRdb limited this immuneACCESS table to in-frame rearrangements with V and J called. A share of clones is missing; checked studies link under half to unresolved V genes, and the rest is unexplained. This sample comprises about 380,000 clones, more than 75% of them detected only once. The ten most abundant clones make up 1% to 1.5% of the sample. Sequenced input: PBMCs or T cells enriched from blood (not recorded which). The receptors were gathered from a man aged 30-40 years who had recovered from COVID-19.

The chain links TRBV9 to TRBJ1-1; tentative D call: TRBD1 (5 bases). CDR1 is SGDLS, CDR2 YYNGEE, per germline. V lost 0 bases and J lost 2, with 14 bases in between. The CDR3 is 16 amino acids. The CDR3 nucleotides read TGTGCCAGCAGCGTAGCAGGGCAGGGAGGTAACACTGAAGCTTTCTTT. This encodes CASSVAGQGGNTEAFF.

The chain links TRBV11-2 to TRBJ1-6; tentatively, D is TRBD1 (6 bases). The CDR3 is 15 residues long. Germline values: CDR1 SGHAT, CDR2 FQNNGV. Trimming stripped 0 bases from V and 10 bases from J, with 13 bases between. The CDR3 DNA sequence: TGTGCCAGCAGCTTAGATCCAGGGGCTGACTCACCCCTCCACTTT. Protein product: CASSLDPGADSPLHF.

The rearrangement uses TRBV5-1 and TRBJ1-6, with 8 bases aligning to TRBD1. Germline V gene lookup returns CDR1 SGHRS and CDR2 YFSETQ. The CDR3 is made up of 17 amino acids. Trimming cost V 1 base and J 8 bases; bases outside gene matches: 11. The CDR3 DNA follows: TGCGCCAGCAGCTTGTTGACCCCCGACAGGGGTGATTCACCCCTCCACTTT. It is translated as CASSLLTPDRGDSPLHF.